The present entry profiles one T cell receptor (beta chain) with its context. CDR1 and CDR2 from the germline V gene are MDHEN and SYDVKM. Trimming shortened V by 1 base and J by 3 bases, and 10 bases separated the two germline ends. The CDR3 sequence is 14 residues long. The protocol was immunoSEQ multiplex PCR, while the TCRdb copy is restricted to in-frame clones and leaves out a portion. The sample holds 150,000 or so clones, more than 85% seen once. The data derive from a study of T cell responses to AZD1222 COVID-19 vaccine. The clonotype originates from an adult in good health. Specimen: peripheral blood, collected on day 0 of AZD1222 vaccination. V usage is TRBV28 and J usage is TRBJ2-7; D ambiguous. CDR3 coding DNA: TGTGCCAGCAGTTTATTGGGCATCGTCTACGAGCAGTACTTC. Translated, it gives CASSLLGIVYEQYF.